The sequence of this T cell receptor (beta chain) was determined in a study of blood T cell repertoires in COVID-19. Germline CDR1 and CDR2: MNHNY and SVGAGI (reference sequence). The CDR3 is made up of 14 amino acids. V gave up 6 bases and J gave up 4 bases, with 13 bases separating them. The repertoire was sequenced with immunoSEQ multiplex PCR; TCRdb's copy has only in-frame clones and lacks some. The table records about 88,000 clones, 80% to 95% of them present only once. The rearrangement links TRBV6-6 to TRBJ1-5; TRBD1 might be the D (6 bases). The material sequenced was peripheral blood. The clonotype originates from a man aged 18 to 30 with COVID-19, enrolled during active disease. The CDR3 loop is CASSQKGGNQPQHF. Here the CDR3 DNA reads TGTGCCAGCAGCCAAAAGGGGGGGAATCAGCCCCAGCATTTT.